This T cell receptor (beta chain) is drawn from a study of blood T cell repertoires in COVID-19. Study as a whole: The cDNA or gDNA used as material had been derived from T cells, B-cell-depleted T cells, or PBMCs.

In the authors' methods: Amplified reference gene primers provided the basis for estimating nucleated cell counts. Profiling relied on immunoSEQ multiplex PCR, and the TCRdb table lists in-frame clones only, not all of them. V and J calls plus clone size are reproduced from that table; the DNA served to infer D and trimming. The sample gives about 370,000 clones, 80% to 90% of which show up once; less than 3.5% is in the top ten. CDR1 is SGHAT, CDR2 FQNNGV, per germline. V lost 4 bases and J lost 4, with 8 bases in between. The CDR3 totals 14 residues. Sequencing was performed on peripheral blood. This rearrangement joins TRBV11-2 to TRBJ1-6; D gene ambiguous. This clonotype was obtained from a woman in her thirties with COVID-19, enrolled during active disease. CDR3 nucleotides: TGTGCCAGCAGCTCGACAAGTTATAATTCACCCCTCCACTTT. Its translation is CASSSTSYNSPLHF. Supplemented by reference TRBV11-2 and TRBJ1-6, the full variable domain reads EAGVAQSPRYKIIEKRQSVAFWCNPISGHATLYWYQQILGQGPKLLIQFQNNGVVDDSQLPKDRFSAERLKGVDSTLKIQPAKLEDSAVYLCASSSTSYNSPLHFGNGTRLTVT.